This T cell receptor (beta chain) was profiled in a study of CXCR3-negative and CXCR3-positive naive CD8 T cells. With respect to this clonotype: What it binds is unknown.

Germline V gene lookup returns CDR1 SGHNT and CDR2 YENEEA. The CDR3 is 13 amino acids. UMI-labeled 5' RACE TRB cDNA libraries were prepared from the cells. TCRdb reprocessed the 5' RACE reads and keeps a single row for each CDR3 protein, giving no DNA. In all, the sample yields 130,000 to 150,000 distinct CDR3 sequences. Overall study findings and caveats: More hydrophobic TRB CDR3s occurred in CXCR3-positive than in CXCR3-negative naive cells.

The sequence came from a human donor in good health. Some clones in this sample may be carry-over from other donors' samples. The V gene is TRBV11-3, the J gene TRBJ2-5; TCRdb's D gene call, TRBD1, goes unchecked for lack of DNA. The sample taken for sequencing was naive CXCR3+ CD8+ T cells from blood. Specified subset: CD45RO-CCR7+CD27+CD95- naive CD8+ T cells expressing CXCR3 (TNR3+). The CDR3 sequence is CASSDGTQETQYF.